Below, 22 T cell receptor beta chains from the same sample are listed, as sequenced in a study of blood T cell repertoires in COVID-19. Here immunoSEQ multiplex PCR was the method, and the copy in TCRdb shows in-frame clones only, minus some. Of 300,000 to 350,000 clones in the sample, about 91% were seen once. The source material was peripheral blood. Receptors originate from a man aged 25 to 40 with COVID-19, enrolled during active disease.

The V and J genes are TRBV12-5 and TRBJ2-5; 8 nucleotides align to TRBD2. The CDR3 covers 15 residues. Germline values: CDR1 LGHNT, CDR2 FRNRAP. V was pared by 2 bases and J by 4 bases, with 6 bases of the junction left unmatched. Here the CDR3 reads CASGLFSGVGETQYF. DNA for the CDR3: TGTGCTAGTGGTTTGTTTAGCGGGGTGGGAGAGACCCAGTACTTC.

V usage is TRBV7-2 and J usage is TRBJ2-7, with D possibly matching TRBD2 (6 bases). This CDR3 has 15 residues. From germline, CDR1 is SGHTA and CDR2 FQGNSA. V lost 0 bases, J lost 2 bases, and 11 bases lay in between. Here the CDR3 DNA reads TGTGCCAGCAGCTTAGCGGAACTAGCTGCCTACGAGCAGTACTTC. Its protein product is CASSLAELAAYEQYF.

The chain recombines TRBV4-2 with TRBJ2-3; D gene ambiguous. Germline V gene sequence: CDR1 LGHNA, CDR2 YNFKEQ. The ends were cut back, 1 base at V and 0 bases at J, with 14 bases in the middle. CDR3 size: 17 residues. CDR3 in amino acids: CASSQGSTSKSTDTQYF. CDR3 nucleotides: TGTGCCAGCAGCCAAGGATCCACTTCGAAGAGCACAGATACGCAGTATTTT.

This clone was observed a handful of times. This chain links TRBV7-6 with TRBJ2-2; D is unclear. Germline assignment: CDR1 SGHVS and CDR2 FNYEAQ. V was trimmed by 1 base and J by 5 bases, leaving 11 bases between them. The CDR3 is made up of 15 amino acids. DNA of the CDR3: TGTGCCAGCAGCTTAGGGGTAGCCCGAACCGGGGAGCTGTTTTTT. This sequence encodes CASSLGVARTGELFF.

This clone appeared a single time. V and J are TRBV6-2 or TRBV6-3 and TRBJ1-1, with 8 bases that match TRBD1. Germline CDR1 reads MNHEY; CDR2 reads SVGEGT. The V and J ends lost 5 bases and 5 bases, in that order; junction bases with no gene match: 13. This CDR3 is 16 amino acids long. The CDR3 DNA reads as TGTGCCAGCAGTCCCCTGGACAGGGCGGGGAGAACTGAAGCTTTCTTT. Translated, it gives CASSPLDRAGRTEAFF.

The chain combines TRBV7-9 with TRBJ2-3; a weak D match, TRBD1 (6 bases). There are 14 residues in the CDR3. Germline CDR1 SEHNR, CDR2 FQNEAQ (reference sequence). V was cut by 7 bases and J by 3 bases, with 14 bases left in between. CDR3 DNA: TGTGCCAGCACCCACAGGGATAAGACAGATACGCAGTATTTT. It codes for CASTHRDKTDTQYF. The variable domain in full, with the rest retrieved from reference TRBV7-9 and TRBJ2-3, is DTGVSQNPRHKITKRGQNVTFRCDPISEHNRLYWYRQTLGQGPEFLTYFQNEAQLEKSRLLSDRFSAERPKGSFSTLEIQRTEQGDSAMYLCASTHRDKTDTQYFGPGTRLTVL.

This clone was counted a few times. V gene TRBV14 combines with J gene TRBJ2-1; 7 nucleotides match TRBD2. The germline V gene has CDR1 SGHDN and CDR2 FVKESK. V gave up 1 base and J gave up 4 bases; unmatched junction bases: 7. The CDR3 has 16 amino acids. Here the CDR3 reads CASSQVAAGRYNEQFF. In DNA form, the CDR3 reads TGTGCCAGCAGCCAAGTGGCAGCGGGACGTTACAATGAGCAGTTCTTC.

The chain joins TRBV6-5 to TRBJ2-1, with 10 positions matching TRBD2. The V segment lost 8 bases and the J segment 6 bases; nucleotides outside the gene matches: 10. Germline V gene sequence: CDR1 MNHEY, CDR2 SVGAGI. There are 15 residues in the CDR3. CDR3 coding DNA: TGTGCCAGCTCCCTGGGTGAGCGGGGGGGCAATGAGCAGTTCTTC. Protein: CASSLGERGGNEQFF.

Comments on this clone: A read error may be the cause here, since a much bigger clone is one base away. This CDR3 is also generated by other DNA sequences in the sample. This rearrangement joins TRBV5-6 to TRBJ1-2, with 7 bases fitting TRBD1. The junction had 3 bases not matched to a gene; V was cut back by 0 bases and J by 4 bases. This CDR3 contains 14 residues. Germline values: CDR1 SGHDT, CDR2 YYEEEE. Here the CDR3 reads CASSLGQGLYGYTF. CDR3 coding DNA: TGTGCCAGCAGCTTGGGACAGGGCCTCTATGGCTACACCTTC.

V usage is TRBV7-9 and J usage is TRBJ2-5, with 12 nucleotides matching TRBD2. The ends lost 2 bases at V and 5 bases at J; junction bases unmatched: 3. Germline lookup yields CDR1 SEHNR and CDR2 FQNEAQ (reference sequence). The CDR3 loop spans 15 amino acids. The DNA of the CDR3 is TGTGCCAGCAGCTTATATCTAGCGGGGGGGGAGACCCAGTACTTC. This translates into CASSLYLAGGETQYF.

The rearrangement links TRBV20-1 to TRBJ2-7; TRBD2 is a possible D gene (7 bases). This CDR3 spans 14 amino acids. CDR1 is DFQATT and CDR2 is SNEGSKA in the germline V gene (reference sequence). Trimming stripped 3 bases from V and 3 bases from J, with 15 bases between. Here the CDR3 DNA reads TGCAGTGCTAGTATCTCCGGGGGGCGCTACGAGCAGTACTTC. Translation: CSASISGGRYEQYF.

The sample holds one count of this clone. This chain connects TRBV4-3 to TRBJ2-7; possible D gene TRBD2, 6 bases. The V end was cut by 0 bases, the J end by 2 bases, with 11 bases between. The CDR3 is 15 residues long. Germline lookup yields CDR1 LGHNA and CDR2 YSLEER. CDR3 loop: CASSQERRGTYEQYF. In DNA, the CDR3 is TGCGCCAGCAGCCAAGAGAGGAGGGGCACCTACGAGCAGTACTTC.

A few counts support this clone. V is TRBV19 and J is TRBJ2-1; D might be TRBD1 (6 bases). V lost 7 bases to trimming and J lost 6 bases, with 13 bases between them. The germline CDR1 and CDR2 sequences are LNHDA and SQIVND (reference sequence). The length of the CDR3 is 13 residues. Written as DNA, the CDR3 is TGTGCCAGTACCAGCCAGGGGTCCAATGAGCAGTTCTTC. Its translation: CASTSQGSNEQFF.

This clone was detected only a few times. The chain couples TRBV5-6 to TRBJ1-1; D unclear. Germline lookup yields CDR1 SGHDT and CDR2 YYEEEE. Trimming stripped 3 bases from V and 0 bases from J, with 6 bases between. The CDR3 spans 13 residues. This CDR3 is CASSSGVNTEAFF. CDR3 coding DNA: TGTGCCAGCAGCTCGGGAGTGAACACTGAAGCTTTCTTT.

This rearrangement joins TRBV28 to TRBJ1-2, with 11 nucleotides matching TRBD1. Germline CDR1 is MDHEN and CDR2 is SYDVKM. After removal of 6 bases from V and 8 bases from J, the junction contained 8 bases not matched to a gene. The CDR3 is 14 residues long. The CDR3 protein is CASRKRTGGGGYTF. In DNA, the CDR3 is TGTGCCAGCAGAAAAAGGACAGGGGGCGGCGGCTACACCTTC.

Details on this clone: The sample carries other DNA sequences with the same CDR3. The CDR3 spells CASSYSGQGASYEQYF. The CDR3 coding sequence is TGTGCCAGCAGTTATAGCGGGCAGGGGGCCTCTTACGAGCAGTACTTC. The chain is built from TRBV6-5 and TRBJ2-7; D may be TRBD1 (8 bases). CDR3 length: 16 amino acids. Trimming stripped 3 bases from V and 4 bases from J, with 19 bases between. Germline V gene data show CDR1 as MNHEY and CDR2 as SVGAGI.

This clone was picked up one time. The gene calls are TRBV9 and TRBJ1-4, with a tentative D call TRBD1 (6 bases). V gave up 0 bases and J gave up 7 bases, with 19 bases separating them. The CDR3 contains 17 residues. Germline V gene data show CDR1 as SGDLS and CDR2 as YYNGEE. CDR3 in DNA: TGTGCCAGCAGCGTAGCTGAGGGAGGGACATTGGGTGAAAAACTGTTTTTT. Amino acid sequence: CASSVAEGGTLGEKLFF. Together with reference TRBV9 and TRBJ1-4, the CDR3 gives the full variable domain: DSGVTQTPKHLITATGQRVTLRCSPRSGDLSVYWYQQSLDQGLQFLIQYYNGEERAKGNILERFSAQQFPDLHSELNLSSLELGDSALYFCASSVAEGGTLGEKLFFGSGTQLSVL.

The gene calls are TRBV7-9 and TRBJ2-1; 7 nucleotides align to TRBD2. CDR1 and CDR2 from the germline V gene are SEHNR and FQNEAQ (reference sequence). The junction had 6 bases not matched to a gene; V was cut back by 0 bases and J by 4 bases. The CDR3 has 16 residues. The CDR3 DNA follows: TGTGCCAGCAGCTTAGCCGCGGGGGAGTTTTACAATGAGCAGTTCTTC. Translated: CASSLAAGEFYNEQFF.

The chain is built from TRBV9 and TRBJ2-3; 8 positions agree with TRBD1. The CDR3 is made up of 16 amino acids. Germline CDR1 and CDR2: SGDLS and YYNGEE. The V segment lost 4 bases and the J segment 3 bases; nucleotides outside the gene matches: 10. CDR3 region: CASSYGQGSLTDTQYF. CDR3 nucleotides: TGTGCCAGCAGCTATGGACAGGGTAGTTTGACAGATACGCAGTATTTT.

The rearrangement joins TRBV27 to TRBJ1-1; TRBD1 matches at 9 bases. Germline V gene sequence: CDR1 MNHEY, CDR2 SMNVEV (reference sequence). The CDR3 is made up of 13 amino acids. With 7 bases clipped from V and 1 base from J, the junction kept 1 base outside the gene matches. The CDR3, as DNA: TGTGCCAGCACGACAGGGGGGAACACTGAAGCTTTCTTT. Amino acids: CASTTGGNTEAFF.

The J gene is TRBJ1-1, the V gene TRBV5-4; TRBD1 matches at 7 bases. V was clipped by 4 bases and J by 0 bases; unmatched bases: 12. CDR3 size: 17 residues. Per the germline V gene, CDR1 is SGHNT and CDR2 is YYREEE (reference sequence). CDR3 bases: TGTGCCAGCAGCCGAAAGAACAGGGGTCCCGTGAACACTGAAGCTTTCTTT. Its protein product is CASSRKNRGPVNTEAFF.

Only a few counts were recorded for this clone. This sequence joins TRBV5-1 and TRBJ1-2, with D unclear. The V end was cut by 2 bases, the J end by 3 bases, with 8 bases between. The CDR3 contains 13 residues. Germline CDR1 SGHRS, CDR2 YFSETQ. CDR3 nucleotides: TGCGCCAGCAGCTTCAGGTCGGACTATGGCTACACCTTC. Amino acids: CASSFRSDYGYTF. The full variable domain, in which reference TRBV5-1 and TRBJ1-2 provide the parts outside the CDR3, is KAGVTQTPRYLIKTRGQQVTLSCSPISGHRSVSWYQQTPGQGLQFLFEYFSETQRNKGNFPGRFSGRQFSNSRSEMNVSTLELGDSALYLCASSFRSDYGYTFGSGTRLTVV.